The 19 T cell receptor beta chains listed next were all sequenced from one sample in a study of beta chain features in type 1 diabetes. Reverse transcription of all isolated RNA meant that expressed TCRB transcripts were sequenced. The assay was immunoSEQ multiplex PCR, and TCRdb's table has in-frame clones only and misses some. The repertoire includes about 900,000 clones, roughly 17% of them detected once, and about 0.02% sits in the top ten. Sequencing was performed on naive CD4+ T cells from blood. Receptor source: a woman aged 18-30 years in good health.

The chain has TRBV10-3 and TRBJ2-7; 9 nucleotides line up with TRBD1. The germline V gene encodes CDR1 ENHRY and CDR2 SYGVKD. The CDR3 sequence is 15 residues long. V dropped 11 bases and J dropped 4; count of bases not matched to a gene: 15. The CDR3 here is CACRRGGTGSYEQYF. Here the CDR3 DNA reads TGTGCCTGCCGAAGAGGCGGGACAGGGTCTTACGAGCAGTACTTC.

The rearrangement joins TRBV2 to TRBJ2-6; tentative D call: TRBD2 (6 bases). Per germline, CDR1 SNHLY and CDR2 FYNNEI. The V and J ends lost 7 bases and 1 base respectively, with 14 bases between them. This CDR3 has 16 amino acids. CDR3 sequence reads: CASKGLSTSGANVLTF. In DNA, the CDR3 is TGTGCCAGCAAGGGACTTTCTACTTCTGGGGCCAACGTCCTGACTTTC.

In its sample, this clone was seen a few times. The chain is built from TRBV6-1 and TRBJ2-7, with 14 bases aligning to TRBD2. In germline, CDR1 is MNHNS, CDR2 SASEGT. V lost 6 bases and J lost 5; bases outside the gene matches: 6. CDR3 length equals 15 residues. The CDR3 region has the DNA TGTGCCAGCAGGACCGGGACTAGCGGGAGAGACGAGCAGTACTTC. It specifies CASRTGTSGRDEQYF.

On this clone: Other DNA sequences in the sample encode the same CDR3. The genes are TRBV5-1 and TRBJ2-3; tentative D call: TRBD1 (5 bases). The germline V gene has CDR1 SGHRS and CDR2 YFSETQ. The V end was cut by 0 bases, the J end by 2 bases, with 10 bases between. This CDR3 is built from 15 residues. The CDR3 nucleotides read TGCGCCAGCAGCTTGGTGGCAGGGTCCACAGATACGCAGTATTTT. Amino acids: CASSLVAGSTDTQYF.

This clone was picked up a small number of times. The sample holds other DNA sequences that translate to the same CDR3. The chain combines TRBV28 with TRBJ1-2; tentative D call: TRBD1 (6 bases). Germline V CDR1 and CDR2: MDHEN, SYDVKM. Between the trimmed V and J ends, which lost 6 bases and 4 bases, there was a span of 15 bases. This CDR3 is built from 14 residues. CDR3 DNA: TGTGCCAGCAGCTCTGGGCAGGGGCTCTATGGCTACACCTTC. This codes for CASSSGQGLYGYTF.

The chain is built from TRBV6-6 and TRBJ2-3; possibly TRBD2 for D (7 bases). Germline lookup yields CDR1 MNHNY and CDR2 SVGAGI (reference sequence). CDR3 size: 15 residues. The ends were cut back, 0 bases at V and 1 base at J, with 8 bases in the middle. The CDR3 DNA follows: TGTGCCAGCAGTTACTCCGGGGGGCGCACAGATACGCAGTATTTT. Amino acids: CASSYSGGRTDTQYF.

The chain combines TRBV6-5 with TRBJ1-1, with 8 bases aligning to TRBD1. Germline CDR1 and CDR2: MNHEY and SVGAGI. This CDR3 has 14 residues. Losses at the gene ends were 6 bases for V and 0 bases for J; bases not matched to a gene: 3. DNA of the CDR3: TGTGCCAGCAGGACAGGGGATTTGAACACTGAAGCTTTCTTT. Its protein is CASRTGDLNTEAFF.

Here the CDR3 reads CASSLKREAYSGANVLTF. The CDR3 nucleotides read TGTGCCAGCTCACTCAAGCGGGAGGCTTACTCTGGGGCCAACGTCCTGACTTTC. The chain uses TRBV18 and TRBJ2-6; TRBD2 matches 9 bases. The germline gives CDR1 KGHSH, CDR2 LQKENI. The CDR3 is 18 amino acids. Trimming cost V 4 bases and J 0 bases; bases outside gene matches: 7.

This clone appeared a few times. The chain uses TRBV6-6 and TRBJ2-4, with 11 bases fitting TRBD2. Germline V CDR1 and CDR2: MNHNY, SVGAGI (reference sequence). The V and J ends lost 4 bases and 9 bases, in that order; junction bases with no gene match: 8. CDR3 length: 15 residues. The CDR3 DNA reads TGTGCCAGCAGTTCTGAGACTAGCGGGATAGGCATTCAGTACTTC. Residues: CASSSETSGIGIQYF.

The chain uses TRBV7-2 and TRBJ2-1; 8 nucleotides line up with TRBD2. Germline lookup yields CDR1 SGHTA and CDR2 FQGNSA. This CDR3 is 16 amino acids long. After removal of 4 bases from V and 2 bases from J, the junction contained 7 bases not matched to a gene. The CDR3 is CASSSPSGSTYNEQFF. The CDR3 bases are TGTGCCAGCAGCTCGCCGAGCGGGAGTACCTACAATGAGCAGTTCTTC.

As concerns this clone: Other nucleotide sequences from this sample produce the same CDR3. This chain uses TRBV25-1 with TRBJ2-7; 9 bases are shared with TRBD2. V was clipped by 2 bases and J by 1 base; unmatched bases: 0. Germline V lookup: CDR1 MGHDK, CDR2 SYGVNS. This CDR3 is 14 amino acids long. The CDR3 here is CASSESGRSYEQYF. As DNA, the CDR3 is TGTGCCAGCAGTGAAAGCGGGAGGTCCTACGAGCAGTACTTC.

The chain is built from TRBV5-8 and TRBJ1-1; D ambiguous. Trimming pared 3 bases from V and 6 bases from J, leaving 6 bases between. Germline V CDR1 and CDR2: SGHTS, YDEGEE. The CDR3 runs to 11 residues. The DNA for the CDR3 is TGTGCCAGCAGCTCCGGTTCTGAAGCTTTCTTT. Translated: CASSSGSEAFF.

This clone was counted between two and nine times. V is TRBV7-2 and J is TRBJ2-5; 11 positions agree with TRBD2. The CDR3 runs 18 residues. The V gene end was trimmed by 5 bases and the J gene end by 5 bases; junction bases not matched to a gene: 16. Germline V gene sequence: CDR1 SGHTA, CDR2 FQGNSA. The CDR3 loop is CASSEISGRAGVLETQYF. The CDR3 DNA reads TGTGCCAGCAGCGAGATTAGCGGGAGGGCCGGAGTACTGGAGACCCAGTACTTC.

This clone appeared a few times. This chain links TRBV7-8 with TRBJ2-7; 10 bases map to TRBD1. Germline assignment: CDR1 SGHVS and CDR2 FQNEAQ. The CDR3 extends over 15 amino acids. J gave up 3 bases and V 5 bases, and 7 bases lay outside the gene matches. For the CDR3, the DNA is TGTGCCAGCAGCCTACGGACAGGGGGTATCTACGAGCAGTACTTC. Translated, it gives CASSLRTGGIYEQYF.

This clone was counted between two and nine times. The V and J genes are TRBV5-6 and TRBJ2-1, with TRBD2 identical over 12 bases. This CDR3 contains 15 residues. Germline loops: CDR1 SGHDT, CDR2 YYEEEE. Germline trimming cut 3 bases from V and 7 bases from J; bases unmatched to any gene: 5. The CDR3 DNA reads TGTGCCAGCAGCTCGCGACTAGCGGGAGTGAATGAGCAGTTCTTC. Its protein is CASSSRLAGVNEQFF.

The gene calls are TRBV5-1 and TRBJ2-1; 9 bases map to TRBD2. With 3 bases clipped from V and 5 bases from J, the junction kept 9 bases outside the gene matches. The CDR3 has 16 amino acids. Germline V gene data show CDR1 as SGHRS and CDR2 as YFSETQ. Here the CDR3 reads CASSSLSGRGDNEQFF. The CDR3 bases are TGCGCCAGCAGCTCCCTTAGCGGGAGAGGGGACAATGAGCAGTTCTTC.

The chain combines TRBV28 with TRBJ2-7; D may be TRBD1 (5 bases). V lost 6 bases and J lost 0, with 15 bases in between. The CDR3 runs to 15 residues. Germline V gene lookup returns CDR1 MDHEN and CDR2 SYDVKM. The CDR3 sequence: CASSSAGPSSYEQYF. In DNA, the CDR3 is TGTGCCAGCAGCTCTGCAGGGCCGAGCTCCTACGAGCAGTACTTC.

The chain couples TRBV7-3 to TRBJ2-3, with D perhaps TRBD1 (7 bases). Trimming removed 5 bases from V and 3 bases from J, with 15 bases in between. This CDR3 region has 15 residues. Germline V gene sequence: CDR1 SGHTA, CDR2 FQGTGA. CDR3 sequence reads: CASSKGAGQTDTQYF. The CDR3 DNA is TGTGCCAGCAGCAAAGGGGCGGGACAGACAGATACGCAGTATTTT.

In DNA form, the CDR3 reads TGTGCCAGCAGCGTAGAGGGTTTGGGAGATACGCAGTATTTT. Its translation is CASSVEGLGDTQYF. The gene calls are TRBV9 and TRBJ2-3; the D is unclear. The V gene lost 0 bases and the J gene lost 5 bases, with 10 bases spanning the gap. Germline loops: CDR1 SGDLS, CDR2 YYNGEE. The CDR3 extends over 14 amino acids.